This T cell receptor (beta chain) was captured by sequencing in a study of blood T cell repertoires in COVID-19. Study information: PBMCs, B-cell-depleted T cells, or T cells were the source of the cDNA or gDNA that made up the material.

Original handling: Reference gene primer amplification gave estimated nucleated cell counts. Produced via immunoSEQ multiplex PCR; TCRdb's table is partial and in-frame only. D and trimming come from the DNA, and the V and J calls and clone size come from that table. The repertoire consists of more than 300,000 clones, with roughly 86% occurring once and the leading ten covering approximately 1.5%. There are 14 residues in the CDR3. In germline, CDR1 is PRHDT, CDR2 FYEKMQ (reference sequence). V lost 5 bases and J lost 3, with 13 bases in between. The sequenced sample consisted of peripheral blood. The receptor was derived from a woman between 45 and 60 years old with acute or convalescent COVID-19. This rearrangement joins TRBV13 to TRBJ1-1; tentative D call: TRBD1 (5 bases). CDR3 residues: CASSQRRGDTEAFF. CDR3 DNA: TGTGCCAGCAGCCAAAGACGGGGGGACACTGAAGCTTTCTTT.